The sequence of this TCR beta chain was determined in a study of quantifying T cell responses using KT2 cells. About the research overall: TCR alpha and beta constant-region primers primed reverse transcription of RNA.

The germline gives CDR1 SGHTA, CDR2 FQGNSA. This CDR3 is built from 15 residues. Each cDNA got a UMI-containing oligo ligated at its 3' end. First-round PCR used around 4 cycles and beta primers RC1.1 and RC1.2 covering TRBC1 and TRBC2. TCRdb reprocessed the UMI-ligation and nested PCR reads via MiXCR and lists one record per CDR3 protein. Found here are tens of thousands of distinct CDR3 sequences, around a tenth of them singletons; the top ten hold over 9.5%. To note about this clonotype: At one boundary the junction diverges from the germline segment, which might be a read error.

V is TRBV7-2 and J is TRBJ2-7, with D possibly being TRBD1 or TRBD2 (5 bases each). Input material: PBMCs spiked with cells of the T cell clone KT2. The sequence derives from a human donor. The CDR3 DNA follows: TGTGCCAGCAGCCCTTTCGGGACGGACTCCTGCGAGCAGTACTTC. It codes for CASSPFGTDSCEQYF.